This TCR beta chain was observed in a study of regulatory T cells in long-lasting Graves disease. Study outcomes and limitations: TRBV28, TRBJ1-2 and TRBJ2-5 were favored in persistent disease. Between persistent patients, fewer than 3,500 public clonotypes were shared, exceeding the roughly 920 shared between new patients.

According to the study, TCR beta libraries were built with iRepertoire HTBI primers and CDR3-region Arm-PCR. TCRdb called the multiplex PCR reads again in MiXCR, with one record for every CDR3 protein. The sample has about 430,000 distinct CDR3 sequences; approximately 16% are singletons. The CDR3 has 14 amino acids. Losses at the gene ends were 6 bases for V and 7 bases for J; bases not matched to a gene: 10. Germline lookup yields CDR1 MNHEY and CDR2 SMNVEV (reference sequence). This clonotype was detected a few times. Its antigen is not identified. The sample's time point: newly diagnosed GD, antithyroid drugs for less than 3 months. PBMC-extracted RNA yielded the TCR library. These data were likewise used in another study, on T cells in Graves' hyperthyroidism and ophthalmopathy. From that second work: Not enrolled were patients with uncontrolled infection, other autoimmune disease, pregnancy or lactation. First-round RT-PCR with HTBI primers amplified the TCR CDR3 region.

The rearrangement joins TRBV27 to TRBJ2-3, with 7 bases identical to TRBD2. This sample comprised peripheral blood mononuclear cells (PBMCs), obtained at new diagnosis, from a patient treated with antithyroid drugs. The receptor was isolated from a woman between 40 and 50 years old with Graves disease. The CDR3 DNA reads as TGTGCCAGCAGCCTCCGGACTAGGGGCCATACGCAGTATTTT. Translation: CASSLRTRGHTQYF.